This T cell receptor beta chain was sequenced for a study of PD-1 blockade in classical Hodgkin lymphoma. Time point in this sample: newly diagnosed, previously untreated cHL patient sample. The comparison group had newly diagnosed, previously untreated classical Hodgkin lymphoma. This clone was counted a few times. Its antigen is not known. Here immunoSEQ multiplex PCR was the method, and the copy in TCRdb shows in-frame clones only, minus some. The profile shows roughly 68,000 clones, 93% of them singletons. Findings and caveats of the study: Reports described newly diagnosed patients as having lower baseline TCR diversity than healthy donors. Differences between repertoires have undefined causes, possibly disease activity or prior therapy.

CDR3 length equals 15 residues. V lost 4 bases to trimming and J lost 8 bases, with 18 bases between them. From germline, CDR1 is SGDLS and CDR2 YYNGEE. Sequenced sample: peripheral blood mononuclear cells (PBMCs). The rearrangement links TRBV9 to TRBJ1-4; D uncertain. The clonotype was recovered from a human donor with classical Hodgkin lymphoma. The CDR3 coding sequence is TGTGCCAGCAGCTCGACGAAGGGATTGAAGGAAAAACTGTTTTTT. Translated: CASSSTKGLKEKLFF.